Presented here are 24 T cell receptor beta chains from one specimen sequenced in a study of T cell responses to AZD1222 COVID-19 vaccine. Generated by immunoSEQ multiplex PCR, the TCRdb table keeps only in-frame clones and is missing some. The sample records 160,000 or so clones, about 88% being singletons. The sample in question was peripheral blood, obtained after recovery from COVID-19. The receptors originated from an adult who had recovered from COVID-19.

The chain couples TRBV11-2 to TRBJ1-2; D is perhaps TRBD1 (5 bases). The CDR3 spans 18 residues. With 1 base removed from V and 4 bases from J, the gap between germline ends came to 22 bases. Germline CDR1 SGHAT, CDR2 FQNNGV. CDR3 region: CASSLVWGWPRVGYGYTF. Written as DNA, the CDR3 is TGTGCCAGCAGCTTAGTCTGGGGCTGGCCTAGGGTTGGCTATGGCTACACCTTC.

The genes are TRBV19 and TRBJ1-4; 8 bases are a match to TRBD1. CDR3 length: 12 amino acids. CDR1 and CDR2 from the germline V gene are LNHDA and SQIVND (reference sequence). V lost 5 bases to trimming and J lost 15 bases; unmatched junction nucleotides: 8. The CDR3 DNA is TGTGCCAGTAGTGTATCCGGGACAGGCGTGTTTTTT. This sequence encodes CASSVSGTGVFF.

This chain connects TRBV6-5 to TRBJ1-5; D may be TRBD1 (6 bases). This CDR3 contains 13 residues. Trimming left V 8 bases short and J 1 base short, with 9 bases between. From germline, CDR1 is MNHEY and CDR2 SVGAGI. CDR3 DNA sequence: TGTGCCAGCGTCGACAGGAGCAATCAGCCCCAGCATTTT. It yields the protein CASVDRSNQPQHF.

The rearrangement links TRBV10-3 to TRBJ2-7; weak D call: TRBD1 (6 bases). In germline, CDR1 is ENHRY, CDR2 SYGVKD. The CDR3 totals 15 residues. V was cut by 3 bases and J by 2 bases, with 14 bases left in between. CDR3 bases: TGTGCCATCAGTGATCCCGGGACACCTGCCTACGAGCAGTACTTC. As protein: CAISDPGTPAYEQYF.

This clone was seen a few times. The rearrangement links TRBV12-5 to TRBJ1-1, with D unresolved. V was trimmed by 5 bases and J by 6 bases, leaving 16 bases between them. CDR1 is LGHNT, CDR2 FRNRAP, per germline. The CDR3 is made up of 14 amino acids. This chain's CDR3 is CASGGPLGFAEAFF. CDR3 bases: TGTGCTAGTGGTGGTCCTTTGGGTTTCGCTGAAGCTTTCTTT.

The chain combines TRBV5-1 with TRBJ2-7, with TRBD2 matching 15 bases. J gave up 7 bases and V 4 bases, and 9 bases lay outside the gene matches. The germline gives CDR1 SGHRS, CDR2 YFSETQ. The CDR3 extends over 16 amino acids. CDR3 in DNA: TGCGCCAGCAGCCCGTCGTCGGGACTAGCGGGAGGAGAGCAGTACTTC. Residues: CASSPSSGLAGGEQYF.

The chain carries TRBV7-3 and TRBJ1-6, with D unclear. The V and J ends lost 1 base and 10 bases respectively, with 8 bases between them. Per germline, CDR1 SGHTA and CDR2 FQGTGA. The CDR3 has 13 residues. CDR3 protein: CASSLSRRSPLHF. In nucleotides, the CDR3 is TGTGCCAGCAGCTTAAGTCGTCGATCACCCCTCCACTTT.

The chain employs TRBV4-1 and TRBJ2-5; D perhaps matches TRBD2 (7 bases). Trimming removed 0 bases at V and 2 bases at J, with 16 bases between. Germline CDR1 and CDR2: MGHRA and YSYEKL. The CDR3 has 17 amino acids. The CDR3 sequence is CASSQDWAGAQQETQYF. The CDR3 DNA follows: TGCGCCAGCAGCCAAGATTGGGCGGGGGCCCAACAAGAGACCCAGTACTTC.

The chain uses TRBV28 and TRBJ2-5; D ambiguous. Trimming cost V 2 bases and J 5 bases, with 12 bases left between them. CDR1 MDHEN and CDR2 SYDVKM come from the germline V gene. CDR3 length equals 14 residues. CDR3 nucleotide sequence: TGTGCCAGCAGTTTACCGGTTGGAGTTGAGACCCAGTACTTC. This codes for CASSLPVGVETQYF.

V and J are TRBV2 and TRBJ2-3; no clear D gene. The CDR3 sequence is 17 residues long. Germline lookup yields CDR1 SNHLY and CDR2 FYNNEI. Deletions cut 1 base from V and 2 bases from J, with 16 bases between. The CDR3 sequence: CASSEVSWGSNTDTQYF. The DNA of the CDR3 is TGTGCCAGCAGTGAAGTGAGTTGGGGATCTAACACAGATACGCAGTATTTT.

CDR3 nucleotide sequence: TGTGCCAGCAGCTTAGGAACCAATGAGCAGTTCTTC. As protein: CASSLGTNEQFF. The chain joins TRBV11-2 to TRBJ2-1; no definite D call. V was pared by 1 base and J by 6 bases, with 4 bases between. The germline V gene encodes CDR1 SGHAT and CDR2 FQNNGV. The CDR3 is made up of 12 amino acids.

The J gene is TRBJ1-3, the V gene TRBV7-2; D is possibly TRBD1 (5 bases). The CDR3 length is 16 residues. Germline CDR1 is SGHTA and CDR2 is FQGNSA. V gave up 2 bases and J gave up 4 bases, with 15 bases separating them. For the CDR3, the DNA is TGTGCCAGCAGCTTAAGCGGTCCAGGGTCGGGAAACACCATATATTTT. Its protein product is CASSLSGPGSGNTIYF. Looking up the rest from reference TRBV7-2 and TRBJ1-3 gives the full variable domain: GAGVSQSPSNKVTEKGKDVELRCDPISGHTALYWYRQSLGQGLEFLIYFQGNSAPDKSGLPSDRFSAERTGGSVSTLTIQRTQQEDSAVYLCASSLSGPGSGNTIYFGEGSWLTVV.

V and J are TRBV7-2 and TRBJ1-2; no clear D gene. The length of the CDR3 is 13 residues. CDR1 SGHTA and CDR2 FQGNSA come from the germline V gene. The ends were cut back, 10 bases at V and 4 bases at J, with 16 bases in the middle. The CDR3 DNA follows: TGTGCCACCACTGAATGGGCTGCCTATGGCTACACCTTC. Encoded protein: CATTEWAAYGYTF.

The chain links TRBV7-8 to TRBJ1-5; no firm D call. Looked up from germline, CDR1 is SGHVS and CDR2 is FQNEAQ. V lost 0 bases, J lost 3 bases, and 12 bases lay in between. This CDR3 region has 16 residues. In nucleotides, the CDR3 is TGTGCCAGCAGCTTAGCTACACGGAATTACAATCAGCCCCAGCATTTT. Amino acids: CASSLATRNYNQPQHF. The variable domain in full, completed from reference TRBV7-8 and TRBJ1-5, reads GAGVSQSPRYKVAKRGQDVALRCDPISGHVSLFWYQQALGQGPEFLTYFQNEAQLDKSGLPSDRFFAERPEGSVSTLKIQRTQQEDSAVYLCASSLATRNYNQPQHFGDGTRLSIL.

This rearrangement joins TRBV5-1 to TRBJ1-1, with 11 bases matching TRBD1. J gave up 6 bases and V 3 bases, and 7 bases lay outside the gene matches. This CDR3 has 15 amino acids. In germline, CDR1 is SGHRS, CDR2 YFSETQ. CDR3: CASSSGQGALAEAFF. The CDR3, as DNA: TGCGCCAGCAGCTCCGGACAGGGGGCTTTGGCTGAAGCTTTCTTT.

CDR3 loop: CSVVGGRLNTEAFF. CDR3 bases: TGCAGCGTTGTTGGGGGACGGCTGAACACTGAAGCTTTCTTT. J is TRBJ1-1 and V is TRBV29-1; possible D gene TRBD1, 5 bases. The V end was cut by 4 bases, the J end by 0 bases, with 12 bases between. CDR1 is SQVTM, CDR2 ANQGSEA, per germline. The CDR3 sequence is 14 residues long.

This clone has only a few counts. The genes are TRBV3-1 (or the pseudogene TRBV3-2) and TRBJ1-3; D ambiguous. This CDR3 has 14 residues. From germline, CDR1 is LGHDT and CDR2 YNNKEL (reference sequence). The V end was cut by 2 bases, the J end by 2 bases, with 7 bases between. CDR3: CASSQTRTGNTIYF. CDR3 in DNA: TGTGCCAGCAGCCAAACGAGGACTGGAAACACCATATATTTT.

This CDR3 reads CASSHALGLAGGKYSYNEQFF. The CDR3 DNA reads TGTGCCAGCAGCCACGCCCTGGGATTAGCGGGGGGCAAGTATTCCTACAATGAGCAGTTCTTC. This chain links TRBV13 with TRBJ2-1; 10 nucleotides match TRBD2. V shed 5 bases and J 1 base; nucleotides not matched to a gene: 20. This CDR3 spans 21 amino acids. CDR1 and CDR2 from the germline V gene are PRHDT and FYEKMQ (reference sequence).

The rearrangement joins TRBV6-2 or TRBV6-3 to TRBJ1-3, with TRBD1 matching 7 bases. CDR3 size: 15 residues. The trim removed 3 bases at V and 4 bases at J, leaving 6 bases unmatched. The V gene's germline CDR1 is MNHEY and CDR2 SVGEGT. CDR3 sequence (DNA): TGTGCCAGCAGTTATCCTCGGACAGGCGGAAACACCATATATTTT. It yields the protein CASSYPRTGGNTIYF.

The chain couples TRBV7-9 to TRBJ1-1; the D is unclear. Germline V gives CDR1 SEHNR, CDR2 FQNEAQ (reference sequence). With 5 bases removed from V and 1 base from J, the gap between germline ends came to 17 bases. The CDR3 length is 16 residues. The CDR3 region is CASSPTSGVANTEAFF. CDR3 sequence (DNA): TGTGCCAGCAGCCCGACGTCAGGTGTGGCGAACACTGAAGCTTTCTTT.

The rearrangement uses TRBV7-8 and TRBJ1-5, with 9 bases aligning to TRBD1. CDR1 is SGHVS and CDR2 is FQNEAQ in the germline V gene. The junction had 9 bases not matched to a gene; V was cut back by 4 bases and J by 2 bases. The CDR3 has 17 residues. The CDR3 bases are TGTGCCAGCAGCTCCCTAGGGGGACAGGGAGGCAATCAGCCCCAGCATTTT. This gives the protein CASSSLGGQGGNQPQHF.

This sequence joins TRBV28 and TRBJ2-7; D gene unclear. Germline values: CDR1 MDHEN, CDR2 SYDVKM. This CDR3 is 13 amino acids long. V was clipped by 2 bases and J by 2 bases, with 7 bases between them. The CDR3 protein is CASSLDGPYEQYF. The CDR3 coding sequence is TGTGCCAGCAGTTTAGACGGTCCCTACGAGCAGTACTTC.

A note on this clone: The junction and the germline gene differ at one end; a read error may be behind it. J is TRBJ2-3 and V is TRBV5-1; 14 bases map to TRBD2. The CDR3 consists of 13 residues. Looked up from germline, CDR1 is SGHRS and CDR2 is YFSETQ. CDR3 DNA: TGCGCCAGCAGCCCAGGACTAGCGGGGGGACGGGATTTT. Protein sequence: CASSPGLAGGRDF.

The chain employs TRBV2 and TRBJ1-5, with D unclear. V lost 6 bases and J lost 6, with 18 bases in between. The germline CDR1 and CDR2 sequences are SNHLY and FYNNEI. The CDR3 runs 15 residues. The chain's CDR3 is CASREWAGKSQPQHF. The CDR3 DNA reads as TGTGCCAGCAGGGAGTGGGCGGGGAAAAGTCAGCCCCAGCATTTT.